Below, one TCR beta chain is given with its context. The data originate from a study of graft-versus-host responses after intestinal transplantation. Study at large: Tacrolimus plus steroids were given to all recipients for 2 to 4 years, preceded by anti-thymocyte globulin induction.

Sequencing was performed with immunoSEQ multiplex PCR; in TCRdb, only in-frame clones are kept and a portion is missing. The sample carries 21,000 or so clones, 55% to 70% recorded once. Study-level points and caveats: Within allografts, high graft-versus-host to host-versus-graft clonal ratios were seen among patients with graft-donor T cell macrochimerism.

The responders that had proliferated, CFSE-low CD3+CD4+ and CD3+CD8+ cells, were sorted after the reaction. Specimen: alloreactive CD4+ T cells from a mixed lymphocyte reaction culture, collected before intestinal transplant. Sample subset: CFSE-low proliferating T cells sorted from roughly 6-day pre-transplant mixed lymphocyte reaction (GvH or HvG direction). The clonotype originates from a human patient who received an intestinal transplant.

The CDR3 coding sequence is TGTGCCAGCAGTTTTATGGGGCCGGGAGACTACGAGCAGTACTTC. Amino acid sequence: CASSFMGPGDYEQYF. This chain connects TRBV28 to TRBJ2-7; possible D gene TRBD2, 6 bases. The CDR3 runs 15 residues. V was pared by 3 bases and J by 3 bases, with 15 bases between. Germline values: CDR1 MDHEN, CDR2 SYDVKM.